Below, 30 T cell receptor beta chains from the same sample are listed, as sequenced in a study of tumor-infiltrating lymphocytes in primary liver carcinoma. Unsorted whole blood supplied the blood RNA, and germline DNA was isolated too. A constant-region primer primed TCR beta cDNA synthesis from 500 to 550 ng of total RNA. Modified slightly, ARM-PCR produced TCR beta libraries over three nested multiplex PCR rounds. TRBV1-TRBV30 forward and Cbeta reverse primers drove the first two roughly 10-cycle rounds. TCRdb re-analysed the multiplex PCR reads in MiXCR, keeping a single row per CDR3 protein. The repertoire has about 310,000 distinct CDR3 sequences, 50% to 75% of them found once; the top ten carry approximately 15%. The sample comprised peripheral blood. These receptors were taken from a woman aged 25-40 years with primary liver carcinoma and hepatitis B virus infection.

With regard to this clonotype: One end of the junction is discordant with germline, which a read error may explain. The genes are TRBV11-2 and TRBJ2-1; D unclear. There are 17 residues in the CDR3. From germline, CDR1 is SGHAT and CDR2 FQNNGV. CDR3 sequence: CASNPSGWAWSYNEQLF. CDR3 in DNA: TGTGCCAGCAACCCCAGTGGATGGGCTTGGTCCTACAATGAGCAGCTCTTC.

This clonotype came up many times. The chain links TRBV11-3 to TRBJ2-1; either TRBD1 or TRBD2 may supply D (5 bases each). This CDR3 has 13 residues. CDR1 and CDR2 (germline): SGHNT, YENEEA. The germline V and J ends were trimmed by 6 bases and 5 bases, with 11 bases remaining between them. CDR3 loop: CASRGDGHNEQFF. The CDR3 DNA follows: TGTGCCAGCAGAGGGGACGGGCACAATGAGCAGTTCTTC.

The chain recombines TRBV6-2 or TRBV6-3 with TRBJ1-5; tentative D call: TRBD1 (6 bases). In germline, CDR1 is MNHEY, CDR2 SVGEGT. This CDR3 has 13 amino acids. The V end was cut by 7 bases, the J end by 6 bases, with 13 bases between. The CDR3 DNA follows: TGTGCCAGCAATGACAGGCTCAGTCAGCCCCAGCATTTT. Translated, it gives CASNDRLSQPQHF.

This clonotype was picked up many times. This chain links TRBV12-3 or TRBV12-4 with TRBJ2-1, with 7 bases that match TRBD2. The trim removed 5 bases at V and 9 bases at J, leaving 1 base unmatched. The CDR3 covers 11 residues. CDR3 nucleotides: TGTGCCAGCAGTGCTAGCGGTGAGCAGTTCTTC. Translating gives CASSASGEQFF.

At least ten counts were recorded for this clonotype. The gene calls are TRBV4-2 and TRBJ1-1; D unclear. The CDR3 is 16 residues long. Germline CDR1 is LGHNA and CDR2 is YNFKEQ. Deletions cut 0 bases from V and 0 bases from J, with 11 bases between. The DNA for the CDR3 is TGTGCCAGCAGCCAAGAAATCGGGCTTATGAACACTGAAGCTTTCTTT. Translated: CASSQEIGLMNTEAFF.

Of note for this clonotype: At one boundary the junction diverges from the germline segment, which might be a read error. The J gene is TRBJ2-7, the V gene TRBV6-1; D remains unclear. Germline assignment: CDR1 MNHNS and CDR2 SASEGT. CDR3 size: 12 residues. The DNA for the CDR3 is TGTGTCAGCAGCGCCCGAAAGGACGAACAGTACTTC. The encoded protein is CVSSARKDEQYF.

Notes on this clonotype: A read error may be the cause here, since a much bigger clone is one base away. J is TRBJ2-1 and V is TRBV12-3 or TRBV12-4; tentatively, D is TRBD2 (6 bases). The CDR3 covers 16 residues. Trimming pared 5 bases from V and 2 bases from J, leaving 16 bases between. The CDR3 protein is CASSPCAGLTYNEQFF. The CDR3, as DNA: TGTGCCAGCAGTCCCTGTGCGGGACTCACCTACAATGAGCAGTTCTTC.

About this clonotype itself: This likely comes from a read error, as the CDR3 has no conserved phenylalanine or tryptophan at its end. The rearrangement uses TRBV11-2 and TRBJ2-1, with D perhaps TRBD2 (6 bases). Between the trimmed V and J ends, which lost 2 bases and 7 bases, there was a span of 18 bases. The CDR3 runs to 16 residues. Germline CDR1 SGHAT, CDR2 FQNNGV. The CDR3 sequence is CASSLLGGGMLNEQFL. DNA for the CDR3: TGTGCCAGCAGCTTACTGGGTGGCGGGATGTTGAATGAGCAGTTCTTG.

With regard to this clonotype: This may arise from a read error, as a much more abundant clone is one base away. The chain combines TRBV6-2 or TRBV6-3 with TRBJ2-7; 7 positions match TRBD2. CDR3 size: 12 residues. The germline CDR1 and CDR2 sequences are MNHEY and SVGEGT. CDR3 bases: TGTCCCAGTTCGGGAGGCTCCTACGAGCAGTACTTC. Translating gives CPSSGGSYEQYF.

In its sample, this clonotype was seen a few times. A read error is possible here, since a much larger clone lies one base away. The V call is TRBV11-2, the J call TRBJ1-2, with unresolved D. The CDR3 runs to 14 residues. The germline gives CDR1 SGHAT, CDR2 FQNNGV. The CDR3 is CTSSLVGGNYGYTF. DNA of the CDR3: TGTACCAGCAGCTTAGTAGGCGGGAACTATGGCTACACCTTC. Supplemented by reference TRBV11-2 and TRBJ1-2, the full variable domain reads EAGVAQSPRYKIIEKRQSVAFWCNPISGHATLYWYQQILGQGPKLLIQFQNNGVVDDSQLPKDRFSAERLKGVDSTLKIQPAKLEDSAVYLCTSSLVGGNYGYTFGSGTRLTVV.

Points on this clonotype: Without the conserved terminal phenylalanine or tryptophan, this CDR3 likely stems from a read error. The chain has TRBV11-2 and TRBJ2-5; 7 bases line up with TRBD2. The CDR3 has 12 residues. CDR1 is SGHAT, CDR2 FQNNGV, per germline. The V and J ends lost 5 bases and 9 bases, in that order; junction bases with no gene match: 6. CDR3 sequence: CASSPDREAQYS. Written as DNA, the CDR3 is TGTGCCAGCAGCCCTGATCGGGAGGCCCAGTACTCC.

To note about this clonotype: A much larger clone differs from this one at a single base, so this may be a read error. CDR3 sequence (DNA): TGTGCCAGCATTAGGAGCTCTGGAGACACCATATATTTT. Amino acid sequence: CASIRSSGDTIYF. The rearrangement joins TRBV12-3 or TRBV12-4 to TRBJ1-3; D remains ambiguous. The CDR3 totals 13 residues.

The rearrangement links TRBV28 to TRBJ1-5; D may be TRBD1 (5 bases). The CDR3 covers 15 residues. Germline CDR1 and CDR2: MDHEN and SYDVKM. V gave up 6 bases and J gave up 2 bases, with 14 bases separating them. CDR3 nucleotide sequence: TGTGCCAGCAGCCCCCAGGGCGGAGGCAATCAGCCCCAGCATTTT. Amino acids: CASSPQGGGNQPQHF. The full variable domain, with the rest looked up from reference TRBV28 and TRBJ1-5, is DVKVTQSSRYLVKRTGEKVFLECVQDMDHENMFWYRQDPGLGLRLIYFSYDVKMKEKGDIPEGYSVSREKKERFSLILESASTNQTSMYLCASSPQGGGNQPQHFGDGTRLSIL.

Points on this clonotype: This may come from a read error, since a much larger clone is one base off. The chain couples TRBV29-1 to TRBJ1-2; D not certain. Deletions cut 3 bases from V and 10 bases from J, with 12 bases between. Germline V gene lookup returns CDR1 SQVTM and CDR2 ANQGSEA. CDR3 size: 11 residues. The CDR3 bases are TGCAGCGTTGAGGACCGGGTTGTCTACACCTTC. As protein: CSVEDRVVYTF.

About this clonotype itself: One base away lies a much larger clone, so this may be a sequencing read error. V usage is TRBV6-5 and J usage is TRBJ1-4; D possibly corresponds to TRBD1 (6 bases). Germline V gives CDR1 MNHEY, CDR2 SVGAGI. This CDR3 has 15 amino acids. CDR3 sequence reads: CASSYSLGAHENLFF. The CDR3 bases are TGTGCCAGCAGTTACTCGTTGGGGGCGCATGAAAATCTGTTTTTT.

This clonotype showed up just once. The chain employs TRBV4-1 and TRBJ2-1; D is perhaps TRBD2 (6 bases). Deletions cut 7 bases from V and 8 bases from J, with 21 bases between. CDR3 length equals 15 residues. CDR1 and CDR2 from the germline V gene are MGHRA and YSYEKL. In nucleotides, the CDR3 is TGCGCCAGCATCGTAAGGAGTAGCGGAAGGGATGAGCAGTTCTTC. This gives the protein CASIVRSSGRDEQFF.

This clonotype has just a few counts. CDR3 bases: TGTGCCAGCAGTCACGGACTGGAACGCGGGGAGCAGTTCTTC. Protein sequence: CASSHGLERGEQFF. This chain uses TRBV6-1 with TRBJ2-1; weak D call: TRBD2 (5 bases). V lost 5 bases to trimming and J lost 10 bases, with 18 bases between them. CDR3 length: 14 residues. Germline V gene sequence: CDR1 MNHNS, CDR2 SASEGT.

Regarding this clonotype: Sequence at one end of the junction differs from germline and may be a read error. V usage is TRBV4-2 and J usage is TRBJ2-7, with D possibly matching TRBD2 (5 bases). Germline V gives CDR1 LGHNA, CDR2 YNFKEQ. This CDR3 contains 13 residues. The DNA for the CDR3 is TGTGGCAGCGGCCAACTTAGTCACTACGAGCAGTACTTC. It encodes CGSGQLSHYEQYF.

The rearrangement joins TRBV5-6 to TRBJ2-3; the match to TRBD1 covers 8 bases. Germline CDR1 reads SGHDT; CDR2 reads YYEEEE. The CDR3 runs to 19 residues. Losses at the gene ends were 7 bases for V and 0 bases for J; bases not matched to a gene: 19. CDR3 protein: CASGRGTGIVLPSTDTQYF. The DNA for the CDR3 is TGTGCCAGCGGTCGCGGGACAGGAATCGTTTTACCTAGCACAGATACGCAGTATTTT.

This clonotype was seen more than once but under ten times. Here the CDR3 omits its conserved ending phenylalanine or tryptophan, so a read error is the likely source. The DNA for the CDR3 is TGTGCCAGCAGCTTAGGGACAGGGGCTGAAGCTTTCTCT. This encodes CASSLGTGAEAFS. The chain employs TRBV11-2 and TRBJ1-1; TRBD1 aligns across 9 bases. J lost 6 bases, V lost 1 base, and 0 bases had no gene match. CDR1 and CDR2 from the germline V gene are SGHAT and FQNNGV. The CDR3 sequence is 13 residues long.

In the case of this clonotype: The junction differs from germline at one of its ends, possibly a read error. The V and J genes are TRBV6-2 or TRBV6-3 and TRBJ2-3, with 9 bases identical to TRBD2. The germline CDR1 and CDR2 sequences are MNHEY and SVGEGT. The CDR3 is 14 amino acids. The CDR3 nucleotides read TGTACCAGCAGCGTAGCGGGGGTCACAGATACTCAGTATTTT. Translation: CTSSVAGVTDTQYF.

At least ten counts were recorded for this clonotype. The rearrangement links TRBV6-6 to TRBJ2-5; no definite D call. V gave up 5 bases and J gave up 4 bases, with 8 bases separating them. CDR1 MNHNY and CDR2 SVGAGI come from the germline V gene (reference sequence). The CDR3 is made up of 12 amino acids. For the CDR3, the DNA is TGTGCCAGCAGTCTAACGGGAGAGACCCAGTACTTC. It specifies CASSLTGETQYF.

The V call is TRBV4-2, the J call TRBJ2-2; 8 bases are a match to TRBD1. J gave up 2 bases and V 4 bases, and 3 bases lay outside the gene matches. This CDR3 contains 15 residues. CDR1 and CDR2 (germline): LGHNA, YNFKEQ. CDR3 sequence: CASSRAGGNTGELFF. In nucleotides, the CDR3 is TGTGCCAGCAGCCGAGCAGGGGGCAACACCGGGGAGCTGTTTTTT.

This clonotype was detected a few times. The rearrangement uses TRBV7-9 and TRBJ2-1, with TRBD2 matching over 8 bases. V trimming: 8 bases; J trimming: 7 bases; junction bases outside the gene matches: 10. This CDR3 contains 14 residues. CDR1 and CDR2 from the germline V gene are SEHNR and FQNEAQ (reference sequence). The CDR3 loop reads CASEGTRDANEQFF. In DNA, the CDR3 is TGTGCCAGCGAGGGGACTAGAGACGCGAATGAGCAGTTCTTC.

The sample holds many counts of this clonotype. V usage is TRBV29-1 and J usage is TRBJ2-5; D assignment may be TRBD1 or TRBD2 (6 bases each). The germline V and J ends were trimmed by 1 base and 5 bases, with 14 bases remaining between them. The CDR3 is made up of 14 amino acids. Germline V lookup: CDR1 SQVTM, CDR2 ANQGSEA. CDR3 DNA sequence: TGCAGCGTTGAAGGGAGGGGGGCCTTTGAGACCCAGTACTTC. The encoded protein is CSVEGRGAFETQYF.

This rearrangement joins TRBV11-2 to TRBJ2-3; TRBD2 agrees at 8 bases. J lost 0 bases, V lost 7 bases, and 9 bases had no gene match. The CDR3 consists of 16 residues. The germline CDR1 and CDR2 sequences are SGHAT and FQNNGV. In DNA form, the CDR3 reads TGTGCCAGCATCTGGTTAGCGGGACGAAGCACAGATACGCAGTATTTT. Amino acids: CASIWLAGRSTDTQYF.

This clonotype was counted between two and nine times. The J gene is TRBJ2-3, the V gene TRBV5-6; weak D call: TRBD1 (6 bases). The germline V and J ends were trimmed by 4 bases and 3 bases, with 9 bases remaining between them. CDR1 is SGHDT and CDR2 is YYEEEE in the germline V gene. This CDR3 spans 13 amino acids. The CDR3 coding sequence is TGTGCCAGCAGCATTGGGACAACAGATACGCAGTATTTT. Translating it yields CASSIGTTDTQYF.

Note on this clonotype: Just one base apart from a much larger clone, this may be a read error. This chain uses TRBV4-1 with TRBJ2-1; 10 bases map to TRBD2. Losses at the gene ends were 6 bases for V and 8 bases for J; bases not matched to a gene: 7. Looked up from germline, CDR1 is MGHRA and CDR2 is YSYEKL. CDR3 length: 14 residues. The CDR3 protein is CASSRSGGCYEQFF. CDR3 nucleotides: TGCGCCAGCAGTCGTAGCGGGGGGTGCTATGAGCAGTTCTTC.

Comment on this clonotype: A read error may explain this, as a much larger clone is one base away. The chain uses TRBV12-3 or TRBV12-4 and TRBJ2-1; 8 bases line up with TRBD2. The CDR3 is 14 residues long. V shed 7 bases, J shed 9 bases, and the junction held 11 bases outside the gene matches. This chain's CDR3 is CASTYHGLACEQFF. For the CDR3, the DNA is TGTGCCAGCACCTACCATGGACTAGCATGTGAGCAGTTCTTC.

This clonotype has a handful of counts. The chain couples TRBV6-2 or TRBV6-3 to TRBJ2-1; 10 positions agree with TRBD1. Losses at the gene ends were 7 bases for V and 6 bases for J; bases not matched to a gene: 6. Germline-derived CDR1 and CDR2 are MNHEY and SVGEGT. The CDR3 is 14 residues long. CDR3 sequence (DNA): TGTGCCAGCAATAAGGACAGGGGGGGCAATGAGCAGTTCTTC. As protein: CASNKDRGGNEQFF.